This TCR beta chain was identified in a study of OX40 agonist ivuxolimab in advanced cancers. Broader study findings: Antigens targeted by the expanded peripheral T cells were not determined.

Clones were read by immunoSEQ multiplex PCR, and TCRdb kept only the in-frame ones, dropping some. Found here are around 80,000 clones, roughly 89% of them singletons; the top ten hold more than 0.15%. Comments on this clone: Its antigen is unidentified.

Looked up from germline, CDR1 is SGDLS and CDR2 is YYNGEE. The CDR3 spans 14 residues. Material: CD4+ or CD8+ T cells sorted from blood, obtained in a trial of the OX40 agonist ivuxolimab. This sequence originates from an adult with an advanced solid tumor such as melanoma, head and neck, liver or kidney cancer. V is TRBV9 and J is TRBJ2-5; no definite D call. The closer fit of TRBJ2-7 to the DNA end suggests the J call may be wrong. This CDR3 is CASSVEDGPYEQYF. The CDR3 DNA reads TGTGCCAGCAGCGTAGAGGACGGACCGTACGAGCAGTACTTC.